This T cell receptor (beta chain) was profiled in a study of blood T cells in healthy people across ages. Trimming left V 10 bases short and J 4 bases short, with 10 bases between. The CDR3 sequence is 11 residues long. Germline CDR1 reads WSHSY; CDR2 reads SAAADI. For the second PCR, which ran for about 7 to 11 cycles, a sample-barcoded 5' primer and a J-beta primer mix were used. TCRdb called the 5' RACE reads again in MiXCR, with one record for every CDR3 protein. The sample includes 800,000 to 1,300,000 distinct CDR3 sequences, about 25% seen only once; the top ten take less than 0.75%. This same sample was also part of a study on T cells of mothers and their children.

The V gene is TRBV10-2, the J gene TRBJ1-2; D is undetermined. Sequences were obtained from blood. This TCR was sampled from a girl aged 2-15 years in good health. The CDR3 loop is CATSGSYGYTF. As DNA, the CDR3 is TGCGCCACCTCGGGGTCCTATGGCTACACCTTC.